The present T cell receptor beta chain was sequenced within a study of T cells after yellow fever vaccination (dated by TCRdb to between 2018 and 2021). For the wider study: The SMART-Seq v4 Ultra Low Input RNA kit was used to prepare libraries from fractions with low cell numbers. To follow T-cell clones before and after primary and booster YFV17D yellow fever vaccination, bulk TCR alpha and beta repertoires were sequenced over time. The cohort comprised two healthy male donors, one aged 18 to 29 and one aged 30 to 40 years. Bulk PBMC replicates and cell subsets were isolated from blood drawn at multiple timepoints before and after both primary and secondary immunization.

What the authors observed across the whole study: A small share of clonotypes was detected in both CD4 and CD8 compartments, with the overlap likely arising from convergent recombination. After the booster, most clones that had expanded after primary vaccination were detected again (about 97% of CD4 and 88% of CD8), suggesting broad maintenance of memory. Only a couple of donors were included in the study, so the extent to which the findings can be generalized is limited. Compared with the primary T-cell response, the secondary T-cell response was weaker but faster, peaking on day 5 rather than day 15. Computational filtering was needed because FACS-sorted repertoires could contain abundant contaminating clonotypes from the bulk population.

Of note for this clonotype: Its antigen target is currently unknown. No much larger clone exists at a distance of one base, and base qualities are not known.

The germline V gene provides CDR1 MNHEY and CDR2 SVGEGT. Germline trimming amounts to 5 bases on V and 11 bases on J, with 8 as the count of junction bases outside the gene matches. The CDR3 sequence holds 13 residues, the cysteine and phenylalanine included. Only the CDR3 region is kept as DNA, spanning 39 bases read in frame from base 1. The sequencer listed for this sample is Illumina NovaSeq 6000. Synthesis of TCR cDNA relied on 5'RACE template switching, a step that introduced a universal primer site along with unique molecular identifiers. Priming for cDNA synthesis came from both the TCR alpha and TCR beta constant segments. Two PCR steps were used to amplify libraries, with sample barcodes and sequencing adapters being added in the second step. Sequencing of the libraries was done on either Illumina HiSeq 2500 (2x100 bp) or NovaSeq (2x150 bp). Concerning the study's data processing: Reads were demultiplexed and collapsed into UMI consensus sequences with MIGEC, and V(D)J alignment was performed with MiXCR. Vaccine-responding clonotypes were identified with edgeR using replicate PBMC samples, with FDR below 0.01 and a log2 fold change above 5 up to day 15 being required. Each bulk clonotype was labeled CD4 or CD8 based on which sequenced repertoire, CD4 or CD8, contained the clonotype at higher abundance. TCRdb reprocessing: public reads trimmed at Q25 with fastp, clones called with MiXCR, in-frame beta chains kept. Duplicate CDR3 protein sequences are folded into a single record with the most common DNA and genes. What appears here as the V and J calls and clone size reflects TCRdb's work, not the paper's. In this sample the table shows some 390,000 distinct CDR3 sequences, roughly a sixth of which occur a single time. Jointly, the top ten make up around 17% of the sample.

The treatment or condition label corresponds to: live attenuated yellow fever vaccine strain. Two biological replicates of bulk PBMCs were collected at each blood-draw timepoint. A standard Ficoll-Paque protocol was used to isolate PBMCs from peripheral blood. TriZol was used to extract RNA from bulk PBMCs, from CD4 and CD8 fractions, and from dextramer-positive and dextramer-negative fractions. The sequence was obtained from a man between 18 and 29 years old who received the YFV17D yellow fever vaccine. The chain is encoded by TRBV6-2 or TRBV6-3 joined to TRBJ1-5, and TRBD1 aligns with 8 junction nucleotides. The sequencing here drew on PBMCs, taken before the yellow fever booster vaccination. At the DNA level, the sequence is TGTGCCAGCAGTGGGACAGGTCCTCGGTCCCAGCATTTT. Protein translation: CASSGTGPRSQHF.